This T cell receptor (beta chain) was captured by sequencing in a study of blood T cells in healthy people across ages. The wider study: Capture by template switching was about one barcoded beta molecule per two T cells.

With a J-beta primer mix and a sample-barcoded 5' primer, a second PCR ran about 7 to 11 cycles. With 12 random nucleotides, a template-switch adaptor tagged each individual cDNA molecule. TCRdb reprocessed the 5' RACE reads via MiXCR and lists one record per CDR3 protein. The table lists about 780,000 distinct CDR3 sequences, roughly 46% of them singletons. V was pared by 7 bases and J by 7 bases, with 6 bases of the junction left unmatched. The CDR3 has 14 residues. Germline-derived CDR1 and CDR2 are MNHNS and SASEGT. The rearrangement links TRBV6-1 to TRBJ2-1, with 11 nucleotides matching TRBD2. Sequenced material: blood. This receptor was identified in a man at least 80 years old in good health. CDR3 in amino acids: CASNYGTSGNEQFF. CDR3 DNA sequence: TGTGCCAGCAACTATGGGACTAGCGGTAATGAGCAGTTCTTC.